The present TCR beta chain was sequenced within a study of OX40 agonist ivuxolimab in advanced cancers. About the research overall: Among those treated, three patients had partial responses, one with hepatocellular carcinoma and two with cutaneous melanoma.

Germline CDR1 is MNHNS and CDR2 is SASEGT. The CDR3 contains 15 residues. Trimming stripped 7 bases from V and 2 bases from J, with 18 bases between. Profiling relied on immunoSEQ multiplex PCR, and the TCRdb table lists in-frame clones only, not all of them. Of 65,000 to 100,000 clones listed, about 90% are singletons. Study conclusions and caveats: The antigen specificity of the peripheral T cells (those that were expanded) was not determined.

With respect to this clone: Antigen specificity is unknown.

The gene calls are TRBV6-1 and TRBJ2-7; TRBD1 might be the D (6 bases). This TCR came from an adult with an advanced solid tumor such as melanoma, head and neck, liver or kidney cancer. The material was CD4+ or CD8+ T cells sorted from blood, obtained in a trial of the OX40 agonist ivuxolimab. The CDR3 reads CASITRQVPPYEQYF. The CDR3 DNA reads TGTGCCAGCATTACCCGACAGGTACCCCCCTACGAGCAGTACTTC.